This TCR beta chain is from a study of T-cell memory formation after mild COVID-19. Study at large: TCR clusters mostly belonged to single donors. Findings and caveats of the study: Confirmation of SARS-CoV-2 specificity was lacking for second-wave clones peaking day 37. Contracting CD4+ clones were located mainly in CM and EM, and CD8+ clones in EMRA.

The CDR3 totals 16 residues. Germline trimming cut 5 bases from V and 4 bases from J; bases unmatched to any gene: 9. Germline lookup yields CDR1 SEHNR and CDR2 FQNEAQ (reference sequence). For this clonotype: Its antigen is not identified.

TCR alpha and TCR beta cDNA libraries carrying sample barcodes and UMIs came from 5'RACE with constant-segment primers. TCRdb re-called the 5' RACE reads through MiXCR, storing one row per CDR3 protein. The sample carries hundreds of thousands of distinct CDR3 sequences, under 20% recorded once. The source material was PBMCs or a T cell subset sorted from them (not recorded which). This clonotype was obtained from an adult woman who had mild COVID-19 (a few samples of this study predate the infection). Cell type and time point are not known. V gene TRBV7-9 combines with J gene TRBJ2-7; 12 bases fit TRBD2. The DNA of the CDR3 is TGTGCCAGCAGCCCGAAAGCTAGCGGGAGGGCTTACGAGCAGTACTTC. This translates into CASSPKASGRAYEQYF.